These 22 T cell receptor beta chains came from one sample sequenced in a study of cytomegalovirus exposure and HLA in healthy donors. PCR amplification relied on 60 Vbeta primers (plus 13 Jbeta primers). Libraries were prepared by immunoSEQ multiplex PCR; TCRdb keeps only in-frame clonotypes and omits some of them. The profile covers about 150,000 clones, with about 81% appearing a single time and over 6.5% taken by the ten largest. Sequencing was performed on PBMCs. The receptors stem from a man aged 30 to 39 in good health and CMV-seronegative.

The chain couples TRBV7-2 to TRBJ1-5; no reliable D call. The germline V and J ends were trimmed by 3 bases and 3 bases, with 12 bases remaining between them. Germline assignment: CDR1 SGHTA and CDR2 FQGNSA. The CDR3 has 15 residues. The CDR3 bases are TGTGCCAGCAGCTTGGCAGGAAGCCCCAATCAGCCCCAGCATTTT. It specifies CASSLAGSPNQPQHF.

CDR3 bases: TGTGCCAGCAGCCCACGACACCCGGGGGAAAAACTGTTTTTT. Amino acids: CASSPRHPGEKLFF. The chain couples TRBV7-9 to TRBJ1-4; no clear D gene. Trimming removed 5 bases from V and 8 bases from J, with 15 bases in between. The CDR3 is made up of 14 amino acids. CDR1 is SEHNR, CDR2 FQNEAQ, per germline (reference sequence).

CDR3 sequence (DNA): TGTGCCAGCAGCTTAGTTACGACGGATAGTACAGGGCAAATCGACAATGAGCAGTTCTTC. This codes for CASSLVTTDSTGQIDNEQFF. The chain uses TRBV7-6 and TRBJ2-1; D may be TRBD1 (6 bases). The CDR3 extends over 20 amino acids. V was trimmed by 1 base and J by 5 bases, leaving 27 bases between them. Looked up from germline, CDR1 is SGHVS and CDR2 is FNYEAQ.

The chain recombines TRBV7-9 with TRBJ2-7, with 8 bases that match TRBD2. The junction had 8 bases not matched to a gene; V was cut back by 3 bases and J by 4 bases. Per the germline V gene, CDR1 is SEHNR and CDR2 is FQNEAQ (reference sequence). This CDR3 is 15 amino acids long. CDR3 amino acids: CASSLSLAESYEQYF. The CDR3 DNA sequence: TGTGCCAGCAGCTTGTCACTAGCGGAGTCATACGAGCAGTACTTC.

In DNA form, the CDR3 reads TGTGCCTGGAGGCTACCTATCGATTGGGCCAGGGTTACCCCTACTCGGAACAATGAGCAGTTCTTC. Protein product: CAWRLPIDWARVTPTRNNEQFF. The rearrangement joins TRBV30 to TRBJ2-1; maybe TRBD1 (5 bases). This CDR3 has 22 residues. CDR1 and CDR2 from the germline V gene are GTSNPN and SVGIG (reference sequence). V lost 3 bases, J lost 5 bases, and 38 bases lay in between. Full variable domain (outside the CDR3, taken from reference TRBV30 and TRBJ2-1): SQTIHQWPATLVQPVGSPLSLECTVEGTSNPNLYWYRQAAGRGLQLLFYSVGIGQISSEVPQNLSASRPQDRQFILSSKKLLLSDSGFYLCAWRLPIDWARVTPTRNNEQFFGPGTRLTVL.

This clone turned up a few times. The chain couples TRBV6-5 to TRBJ2-3; 10 bases are a match to TRBD1. Trimming took 8 bases from V and 8 from J; bases not matched to a gene: 13. The germline gives CDR1 MNHEY, CDR2 SVGAGI. The CDR3 is 15 amino acids. For the CDR3, the DNA is TGTGCCAGCTCCCCCGGGACAGGGGATCTTGGTACGCAGTATTTT. It yields the protein CASSPGTGDLGTQYF.

The V gene is TRBV18, the J gene TRBJ2-6; D gene unclear. The CDR3 length is 16 residues. Trimming took off 6 bases at V and 2 bases at J, with 14 bases between the two ends. CDR1 is KGHSH and CDR2 is LQKENI in the germline V gene. The CDR3 protein is CASSSWADAGANVLTF. DNA for the CDR3: TGTGCCAGCTCGTCGTGGGCTGATGCTGGGGCCAACGTCCTGACTTTC.

The genes are TRBV18 and TRBJ2-7; D gene uncertain. Trimming took 2 bases from V and 2 from J, leaving 4 bases between them. The CDR3 sequence is 12 residues long. Per the germline V gene, CDR1 is KGHSH and CDR2 is LQKENI. The CDR3 reads CASSPSAYEQYF. CDR3 coding DNA: TGTGCCAGCTCACCATCGGCCTACGAGCAGTACTTC. Full variable domain (rest looked up from reference TRBV18 and TRBJ2-7): NAGVMQNPRHLVRRRGQEARLRCSPMKGHSHVYWYRQLPEEGLKFMVYLQKENIIDESGMPKERFSAEFPKEGPSILRIQQVVRGDSAAYFCASSPSAYEQYFGPGTRLTVT.

DNA for the CDR3: TGTGCCACCAGTAGATCCGGCGGGAGTAGCACAGATACGCAGTATTTT. It encodes CATSRSGGSSTDTQYF. The rearrangement uses TRBV15 and TRBJ2-3, with TRBD2 identical over 7 bases. CDR1 is LNHNV and CDR2 is YYDKDF in the germline V gene (reference sequence). V lost 6 bases and J lost 0; bases outside the gene matches: 9. The length of the CDR3 is 16 residues.

This clone was detected once. V is TRBV6-1 and J is TRBJ2-3; D may be TRBD2 (5 bases). The CDR3 extends over 15 amino acids. V was pared by 3 bases and J by 7 bases, with 17 bases between. Germline CDR1 reads MNHNS; CDR2 reads SASEGT. In DNA form, the CDR3 reads TGTGCCAGCAGTGAGGCACTAGGGATCCTGTATACGCAGTATTTT. Protein sequence: CASSEALGILYTQYF.

This chain joins TRBV2 and TRBJ1-1; maybe TRBD1 (5 bases). The germline V and J ends were trimmed by 10 bases and 1 base, with 16 bases remaining between them. Germline V CDR1 and CDR2: SNHLY, FYNNEI. The CDR3 is made up of 14 amino acids. Here the CDR3 reads CATTTQGRNTEAFF. CDR3 nucleotides: TGTGCCACCACGACCCAGGGTCGGAACACTGAAGCTTTCTTT. The entire variable domain, with the rest obtained from reference TRBV2 and TRBJ1-1, is as follows: EPEVTQTPSHQVTQMGQEVILRCVPISNHLYFYWYRQILGQKVEFLVSFYNNEISEKSEIFDDQFSVERPDGSNFTLKIRSTKLEDSAMYFCATTTQGRNTEAFFGQGTRLTVV.

The V call is TRBV6-5, the J call TRBJ1-6, with D hard to call. Germline CDR1 MNHEY, CDR2 SVGAGI. CDR3 length: 12 amino acids. Trimming pared 7 bases from V and 7 bases from J, leaving 8 bases between. The CDR3 reads CASTSGNSPLHF. The CDR3 nucleotides read TGTGCCAGCACCAGCGGGAATTCACCCCTCCACTTT.

The chain has TRBV30 and TRBJ2-7; perhaps TRBD1 as D (6 bases). The CDR3 runs 14 residues. Between the trimmed V and J ends, which lost 2 bases and 7 bases, there was a span of 18 bases. Per germline, CDR1 GTSNPN and CDR2 SVGIG (reference sequence). CDR3: CAWSLGRPRGEQYF. The CDR3 DNA reads TGTGCCTGGAGTCTGGGACGGCCAAGGGGGGAGCAGTACTTC. Variable domain in full (rest from reference TRBV30 and TRBJ2-7): SQTIHQWPATLVQPVGSPLSLECTVEGTSNPNLYWYRQAAGRGLQLLFYSVGIGQISSEVPQNLSASRPQDRQFILSSKKLLLSDSGFYLCAWSLGRPRGEQYFGPGTRLTVT.

The chain carries TRBV29-1 and TRBJ1-2; 8 bases align to TRBD1. V shed 2 bases, J shed 4 bases, and the junction held 9 bases outside the gene matches. The CDR3 sequence is 15 residues long. Germline values: CDR1 SQVTM, CDR2 ANQGSEA. The CDR3 spells CSVELRDRTFYGYTF. CDR3 nucleotides: TGCAGCGTTGAACTCCGGGACAGGACTTTCTATGGCTACACCTTC. The full variable domain, in which reference TRBV29-1 and TRBJ1-2 provide the parts outside the CDR3, is SAVISQKPSRDICQRGTSLTIQCQVDSQVTMMFWYRQQPGQSLTLIATANQGSEATYESGFVIDKFPISRPNLTFSTLTVSNMSPEDSSIYLCSVELRDRTFYGYTFGSGTRLTVV.

Many counts were recorded for this clone. The chain recombines TRBV10-3 with TRBJ1-2; TRBD1 agrees at 9 bases. CDR3 size: 15 residues. J lost 8 bases, V lost 7 bases, and 14 bases had no gene match. CDR1 and CDR2 (germline): ENHRY, SYGVKD. This CDR3 is CAINNLNRGLGGYTF. CDR3 bases: TGTGCCATCAACAACCTCAACAGGGGGCTCGGGGGCTACACCTTC.

This chain links TRBV10-2 with TRBJ2-5, with D perhaps TRBD1 (7 bases). The V gene lost 7 bases and the J gene lost 3 bases, with 12 bases spanning the gap. Germline V CDR1 and CDR2: WSHSY, SAAADI. This CDR3 region has 13 residues. CDR3 residues: CASTGGQKETQYF. CDR3 DNA sequence: TGCGCCAGCACCGGGGGACAGAAAGAGACCCAGTACTTC.

The rearrangement uses TRBV27 and TRBJ2-7; 12 nucleotides agree with TRBD1. The CDR3 spans 14 residues. Trimming took 6 bases from V and 3 from J; bases not matched to a gene: 3. Germline CDR1 reads MNHEY; CDR2 reads SMNVEV (reference sequence). The chain's CDR3 is CASSRDRGLYEQYF. The CDR3 DNA sequence: TGTGCCAGCAGCCGGGACAGGGGGCTCTACGAGCAGTACTTC.

In this sample, this clone turned up a few times. The genes are TRBV28 and TRBJ1-2; 7 bases align to TRBD1. In germline, CDR1 is MDHEN, CDR2 SYDVKM. Trimming at V came to 8 bases and at J to 8 bases, leaving 8 bases not matched to a gene. The CDR3 is made up of 12 amino acids. The CDR3 here is CASSRTGVGYTF. The CDR3 nucleotides are TGTGCCAGCTCTAGAACAGGGGTGGGCTACACCTTC.

This chain joins TRBV15 and TRBJ1-6, with TRBD1 identical over 10 bases. Germline V gives CDR1 LNHNV, CDR2 YYDKDF (reference sequence). The V and J ends lost 2 bases and 14 bases, in that order; junction bases with no gene match: 9. This CDR3 spans 15 amino acids. The CDR3 region is CATSRSRDRGGTLHF. The CDR3 region has the DNA TGTGCCACCAGCAGAAGCCGGGACAGGGGAGGCACCCTCCACTTT.

This clone appeared a few times. The germline gene is not matched at one end of the junction; a read error may be the cause. The V gene is TRBV6-1, the J gene TRBJ2-4; TRBD1 aligns across 7 bases. The CDR3 has 14 residues. CDR1 is MNHNS and CDR2 is SASEGT in the germline V gene. The CDR3 is CASNLDRSKNSQYF. The DNA of the CDR3 is TGTGCCAGCAACCTGGACAGGTCCAAAAACAGTCAGTACTTC.

The chain employs TRBV4-2 and TRBJ1-1; 9 bases are a match to TRBD1. V was pared by 4 bases and J by 3 bases, with 6 bases of the junction left unmatched. The germline V gene has CDR1 LGHNA and CDR2 YNFKEQ. This CDR3 comprises 15 residues. The CDR3 region is CASSRNRGRDTEAFF. CDR3 DNA: TGTGCCAGCAGCCGCAACAGGGGGCGGGACACTGAAGCTTTCTTT.

The V gene is TRBV5-1, the J gene TRBJ2-3; 8 bases are a match to TRBD2. V lost 0 bases to trimming and J lost 5 bases; unmatched junction nucleotides: 5. The CDR3 runs to 15 residues. The germline CDR1 and CDR2 sequences are SGHRS and YFSETQ. Written as DNA, the CDR3 is TGCGCCAGCAGCTTGGAGGTAGCGGGGAAAGATACGCAGTATTTT. Translated: CASSLEVAGKDTQYF. Together with reference TRBV5-1 and TRBJ2-3, the CDR3 gives the full variable domain: KAGVTQTPRYLIKTRGQQVTLSCSPISGHRSVSWYQQTPGQGLQFLFEYFSETQRNKGNFPGRFSGRQFSNSRSEMNVSTLELGDSALYLCASSLEVAGKDTQYFGPGTRLTVL.